This T cell receptor (beta chain) was recovered during a study of T cells after yellow fever vaccination. At the level of the study: Some fractions had low cell numbers, and these were prepared with SMART-Seq v4 Ultra Low Input. Notes on the study in general: Weaker overall was a secondary response that nonetheless peaked faster, on day 5 versus 15. Some clonotypes were seen in both the CD4 and the CD8 compartments. These made up a small share and likely arose from convergent recombination.

The CDR3 totals 14 residues. Trimming cost V 3 bases and J 5 bases; bases outside gene matches: 3. Germline loops: CDR1 LGHNA, CDR2 YSLEER. For TCR, cDNA came from 5'RACE template switching, which added a universal primer site and UMIs. MiXCR, run by TCRdb on the 5' RACE reads, gives a single entry per CDR3 protein. The table lists 600,000 to 750,000 distinct CDR3 sequences, roughly an eighth of them singletons. As regards this clonotype: Its antigen remains unknown.

The chain has TRBV4-3 and TRBJ2-3; 9 positions match TRBD2. This receptor was taken from a man aged 25-45 years who received the YFV17D yellow fever vaccine. The sample consisted of PBMCs, taken on the day of the yellow fever booster vaccination. CDR3 nucleotide sequence: TGCGCCAGCAGCCAGCGGGAGGGTATAGATACGCAGTATTTT. Translated: CASSQREGIDTQYF.